This TCR beta chain was found in a study of cytomegalovirus exposure and HLA in healthy donors. The PCR had 60 Vbeta and 13 Jbeta primers. Repertoires were generated with immunoSEQ multiplex PCR, while TCRdb's copy carries only in-frame clones and drops some. The sample contains around 87,000 clones, 81% of which appear only once. The CDR3 is 13 residues long. V lost 6 bases, J lost 4 bases, and 5 bases stayed unmatched. The germline V gene encodes CDR1 MNHEY and CDR2 SVGAGI. The chain uses TRBV6-5 and TRBJ1-2; TRBD1 agrees at 7 bases. The receptor's source is a girl aged 2-10 years in good health and CMV-seropositive. The sequencing input was PBMCs. The CDR3 here is CASSFDRAYGYTF. CDR3 nucleotides: TGTGCCAGCAGCTTCGACAGGGCCTATGGCTACACCTTC.